These 5 T cell receptor beta chains originate from one sample sequenced in a study of T-cell memory formation after mild COVID-19 (dated by TCRdb to the early 2020s). The library came from 5' RACE. These reads were obtained on an Illumina NovaSeq 6000. TCRdb trimmed the raw reads at Q25, called clones with MiXCR and kept productive beta chains. CDR3 protein sequences are deduplicated, and each keeps its most common genes and DNA. The sample table records 350,000 to 500,000 distinct CDR3 sequences; 20% of these occur just once. 7.5% to 9.5% of the sample rests with the top ten. The sample consisted of PBMCs or a T cell subset sorted from them (not recorded which). Source of these receptors: an adult woman who had mild COVID-19 (a few samples of this study predate the infection). The sample titles of this study are shuffled in the database, so cell type and time point are left out; the donor was told from shared clones.

This clonotype came up many times. This chain joins TRBV12-3 or TRBV12-4 and TRBJ2-3; 11 bases match TRBD2. V lost 5 bases and J lost 5; bases outside the gene matches: 3. The CDR3 is 14 residues long. This CDR3 is CASSPGTSGDTQYF. CDR3 nucleotides: TGTGCCAGCAGTCCCGGGACTAGCGGAGATACGCAGTATTTT.

This clonotype was counted a few times. The gene calls are TRBV29-1 and TRBJ1-5; no definite D call. The CDR3 totals 12 residues. V was pared by 4 bases and J by 7 bases, with 11 bases between. Germline V gene sequence: CDR1 SQVTM, CDR2 ANQGSEA. The CDR3 coding sequence is TGCAGCGTTGGGGCCATAGGGCAGCCCCAGCATTTT. Its translation: CSVGAIGQPQHF.

This clonotype has a handful of counts. The chain carries TRBV12-3 or TRBV12-4 and TRBJ2-1; D might be TRBD2 (5 bases). This CDR3 has 12 residues. Trimming took off 3 bases at V and 6 bases at J, with 6 bases between the two ends. CDR3 loop: CASSFGINEQFF. The CDR3 bases are TGTGCCAGCAGTTTCGGGATCAATGAGCAGTTCTTC.

The chain is built from TRBV12-3 or TRBV12-4 and TRBJ2-7, with TRBD2 identical over 7 bases. V lost 4 bases to trimming and J lost 3 bases; unmatched junction nucleotides: 9. This CDR3 comprises 15 residues. The CDR3 nucleotides are TGTGCCAGCAGTTCCATGCGGGAGAGTCTCTACGAGCAGTACTTC. Its translation is CASSSMRESLYEQYF.

The rearrangement uses TRBV6-6 and TRBJ2-1; a weak D match, TRBD1 (7 bases). V lost 2 bases and J lost 4, with 15 bases in between. CDR3 size: 16 residues. Per germline, CDR1 MNHNY and CDR2 SVGAGI (reference sequence). DNA for the CDR3: TGTGCCAGCAGTTACGTCAGGGGGGCGGCATACAATGAGCAGTTCTTC. This codes for CASSYVRGAAYNEQFF.